One and the same sample provided the 17 T cell receptor beta chains below, sequenced in a study of T cell repertoires in cytomegalovirus infection (dated by TCRdb to between 2017 and 2020). These reads were obtained on an Illumina HiSeq 1500. Using fastp trimming at Q25 and MiXCR clonotype assembly, TCRdb reanalyzed the public sequencing data and kept in-frame beta chains. Each record represents a unique CDR3 protein, reported with the most common genes and DNA among its rows. A total of approximately 500,000 distinct CDR3 sequences appear in this sample, 16% of them only once. Clones ranked in the top ten supply about 24% of the sample. The sequenced sample was CD8+ T cells from PBMCs. The receptors derive from a human donor in good health (CMV status not recorded). Some clones in this sample may be carry-over from other donors' samples.

The chain is built from TRBV5-6 and TRBJ2-3; 7 bases align to TRBD1. The CDR3 is 16 residues long. Germline V CDR1 and CDR2: SGHDT, YYEEEE. V lost 4 bases, J lost 0 bases, and 8 bases stayed unmatched. CDR3 sequence reads: CASSLVPGQSTDTQYF. The DNA of the CDR3 is TGTGCCAGCAGCCTCGTACCGGGACAGAGCACAGATACGCAGTATTTT.

This clonotype was observed at least ten times. The V call is TRBV7-6, the J call TRBJ1-5; no reliable D call. The CDR3 consists of 13 residues. V lost 1 base, J lost 5 bases, and 6 bases lay in between. The V gene's germline CDR1 is SGHVS and CDR2 FNYEAQ. The CDR3 DNA sequence: TGTGCCAGCAGCTTAGAGAGGGATCAGCCCCAGCATTTT. Its translation is CASSLERDQPQHF.

This clonotype has ten or more counts. J is TRBJ1-1 and V is TRBV7-8; weak D call: TRBD1 (5 bases). CDR3 length: 15 residues. In germline, CDR1 is SGHVS, CDR2 FQNEAQ. Between the trimmed V and J ends, which lost 1 base and 4 bases, there was a span of 13 bases. CDR3 residues: CASSLEWGMGTEAFF. CDR3 sequence (DNA): TGTGCCAGCAGCTTAGAGTGGGGGATGGGCACTGAAGCTTTCTTT.

The V and J genes are TRBV2 and TRBJ2-3; D remains ambiguous. V shed 3 bases and J shed 6 bases, with 7 bases lying between them. CDR3 length: 12 amino acids. The V gene's germline CDR1 is SNHLY and CDR2 FYNNEI. As DNA, the CDR3 is TGTGCCAGCAGTGACCGTCAGGATACGCAGTATTTT. It codes for CASSDRQDTQYF.

A few counts support this clonotype. The V and J genes are TRBV10-3 and TRBJ2-2, with 8 bases matching TRBD2. Per the germline V gene, CDR1 is ENHRY and CDR2 is SYGVKD. V lost 4 bases and J lost 6; bases outside the gene matches: 7. The CDR3 length is 15 residues. CDR3 region: CAISGGTRGPGELFF. CDR3 DNA: TGTGCCATCAGTGGTGGGACTAGAGGGCCCGGGGAGCTGTTTTTT.

This clonotype was seen at least ten times. The CDR3 DNA follows: TGTGCCAGTAGGACGATGAACACTGAAGCTTTCTTT. It specifies CASRTMNTEAFF. The J gene is TRBJ1-1, the V gene TRBV19; D not certain. The germline V and J ends were trimmed by 6 bases and 0 bases, with 5 bases remaining between them. Germline V gene lookup returns CDR1 LNHDA and CDR2 SQIVND (reference sequence). This CDR3 has 12 residues. Variable domain in full (rest from reference TRBV19 and TRBJ1-1): DGGITQSPKYLFRKEGQNVTLSCEQNLNHDAMYWYRQDPGQGLRLIYYSQIVNDFQKGDIAEGYSVSREKKESFPLTVTSAQKNPTAFYLCASRTMNTEAFFGQGTRLTVV.

This clonotype has a handful of counts. This sequence joins TRBV27 and TRBJ1-5; D not certain. V lost 6 bases to trimming and J lost 0 bases, with 9 bases between them. The CDR3 loop spans 14 amino acids. Germline V gene lookup returns CDR1 MNHEY and CDR2 SMNVEV (reference sequence). The chain's CDR3 is CASRQEYSNQPQHF. Written as DNA, the CDR3 is TGTGCCAGCAGGCAGGAATATAGCAATCAGCCCCAGCATTTT.

In this sample, this clonotype turned up many times. The genes are TRBV27 and TRBJ2-3, with TRBD1 matching over 7 bases. CDR3 length equals 17 residues. Looked up from germline, CDR1 is MNHEY and CDR2 is SMNVEV (reference sequence). V shed 3 bases and J 1 base; nucleotides not matched to a gene: 10. For the CDR3, the DNA is TGTGCCAGCAGTTTCTTCTCCGGGACAGTCGGCACAGATACGCAGTATTTT. As protein: CASSFFSGTVGTDTQYF.

This clonotype appeared a few times. The chain recombines TRBV3-1 with TRBJ2-1; a possible D gene is TRBD2 (6 bases). From germline, CDR1 is LGHDT and CDR2 YNNKEL (reference sequence). The CDR3 sequence is 15 residues long. V lost 0 bases, J lost 3 bases, and 9 bases lay in between. Here the CDR3 reads CASSQDIADYNEQFF. CDR3 DNA: TGTGCCAGCAGCCAAGATATAGCGGACTACAATGAGCAGTTCTTC.

The rearrangement links TRBV14 to TRBJ1-4; D is unclear. Trimming removed 4 bases from V and 5 bases from J, with 20 bases in between. Germline V gives CDR1 SGHDN, CDR2 FVKESK. The CDR3 totals 17 residues. For the CDR3, the DNA is TGTGCCAGCAGCCCGCGAAAAGTCGGAGGGATGAATGAAAAACTGTTTTTT. Amino acids: CASSPRKVGGMNEKLFF.

The chain carries TRBV6-6 and TRBJ2-2, with D possibly matching TRBD2 (6 bases). V was shortened by 9 bases and J by 7 bases, with 33 bases between the two germline ends. The CDR3 has 19 residues. CDR1 is MNHNY and CDR2 is SVGAGI in the germline V gene (reference sequence). The CDR3 spells CARSQSPDPGLKGGGELFF. CDR3 bases: TGTGCCAGAAGCCAGTCGCCCGATCCGGGACTCAAGGGAGGCGGGGAGCTGTTTTTT.

The table lists this clonotype with a few counts. The chain joins TRBV18 to TRBJ2-3; no definite D call. Per the germline V gene, CDR1 is KGHSH and CDR2 is LQKENI. Trimming took off 3 bases at V and 2 bases at J, with 6 bases between the two ends. The CDR3 is made up of 13 amino acids. The CDR3 DNA sequence: TGTGCCAGCTCACCCGCAGACACAGATACGCAGTATTTT. Encoded protein: CASSPADTDTQYF.

This clonotype was seen at least ten times. The rearrangement links TRBV11-2 to TRBJ2-7; D unresolved. Germline V CDR1 and CDR2: SGHAT, FQNNGV. V was clipped by 1 base and J by 7 bases, with 17 bases between them. This CDR3 has 15 amino acids. The CDR3 bases are TGTGCCAGCAGCTTAGGTGCGGCTTTTGATTGGGAGCAGTACTTC. Encoded protein: CASSLGAAFDWEQYF.

The rearrangement joins TRBV7-9 to TRBJ2-6; D is ambiguous. Germline CDR1 reads SEHNR; CDR2 reads FQNEAQ (reference sequence). V gave up 5 bases and J gave up 0 bases, with 14 bases separating them. This CDR3 spans 17 amino acids. DNA of the CDR3: TGTGCCAGCAGCGAGTCAGCGATTCCCTCTGGGGCCAACGTCCTGACTTTC. The encoded protein is CASSESAIPSGANVLTF. The whole variable domain, filled in from reference TRBV7-9 and TRBJ2-6, reads DTGVSQNPRHKITKRGQNVTFRCDPISEHNRLYWYRQTLGQGPEFLTYFQNEAQLEKSRLLSDRFSAERPKGSFSTLEIQRTEQGDSAMYLCASSESAIPSGANVLTFGAGSRLTVL.

This clonotype was found many times. The rearrangement links TRBV7-9 to TRBJ2-7; a possible D gene is TRBD1 (5 bases). CDR3 length equals 15 residues. CDR1 and CDR2 (germline): SEHNR, FQNEAQ (reference sequence). Between the trimmed V and J ends, which lost 5 bases and 2 bases, there was a span of 16 bases. CDR3 sequence (DNA): TGTGCCAGCAGCCCGTCAGCAGGGATTGCCTACGAGCAGTACTTC. This translates into CASSPSAGIAYEQYF.

This clonotype was seen at least ten times. The chain carries TRBV6-4 and TRBJ1-5; 7 nucleotides match TRBD1. Germline CDR1 reads MRHNA; CDR2 reads SNTAGT. This CDR3 spans 14 amino acids. The J segment lost 5 bases and the V segment lost 6 bases, leaving 7 bases of the junction unmatched. DNA of the CDR3: TGTGCCAGCAGCAACGGGACAGATTATCAGCCCCAGCATTTT. Protein product: CASSNGTDYQPQHF.

As regards this clonotype: This may stem from a read error, because a much larger clone lies one nucleotide away. Likely a read error: the CDR3 ends without its conserved phenylalanine or tryptophan. The chain links TRBV7-4 to TRBJ2-7; 7 bases line up with TRBD2. The ends lost 5 bases at V and 5 bases at J; junction bases unmatched: 6. The CDR3 covers 13 residues. Germline V gives CDR1 SGHVT, CDR2 SQSDAQ. For the CDR3, the DNA is TGTGCCAGCAGCCCCGGGACTATCGACGAGCAGTACTTA. This sequence encodes CASSPGTIDEQYL.